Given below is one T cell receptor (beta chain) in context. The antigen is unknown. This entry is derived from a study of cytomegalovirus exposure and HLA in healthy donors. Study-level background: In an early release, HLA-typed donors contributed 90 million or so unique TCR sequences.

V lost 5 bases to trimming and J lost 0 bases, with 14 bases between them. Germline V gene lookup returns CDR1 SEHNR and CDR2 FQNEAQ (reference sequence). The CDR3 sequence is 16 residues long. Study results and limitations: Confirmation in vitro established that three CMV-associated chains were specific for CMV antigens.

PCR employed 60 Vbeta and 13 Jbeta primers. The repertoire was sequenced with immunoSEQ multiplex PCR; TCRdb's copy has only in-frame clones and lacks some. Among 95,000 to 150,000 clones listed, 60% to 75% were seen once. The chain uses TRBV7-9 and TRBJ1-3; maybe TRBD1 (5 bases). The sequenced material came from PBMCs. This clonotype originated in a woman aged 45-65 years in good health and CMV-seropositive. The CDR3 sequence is CASSLGTDNSGNTIYF. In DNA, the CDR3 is TGTGCCAGCAGCCTAGGGACGGACAACTCTGGAAACACCATATATTTT.